These 8 T cell receptor beta chains were all obtained from the same sample, sequenced in a study of blood T cell repertoires in COVID-19. Clones were sequenced by immunoSEQ multiplex PCR, and TCRdb holds only the in-frame ones, with some missing. The sample lists roughly 250,000 clones; about nine tenths were seen once. The sequencing input was peripheral blood. The source is a man aged 40-50 years who had recovered from COVID-19.

The V gene is TRBV19, the J gene TRBJ1-1; 7 positions match TRBD1. From germline, CDR1 is LNHDA and CDR2 SQIVND (reference sequence). After removal of 6 bases from V and 8 bases from J, the junction contained 6 bases not matched to a gene. CDR3 length: 12 residues. CDR3 region: CASRRQGWEAFF. The CDR3 bases are TGTGCCAGTAGGAGACAGGGTTGGGAAGCTTTCTTT.

This clone appeared a single time. The CDR3, as DNA: TGTGCCAGCAGCCCTAACAGGGTGCGAATCTATGGCTACACCTTC. Encoded protein: CASSPNRVRIYGYTF. The chain recombines TRBV3-1 (or the pseudogene TRBV3-2) with TRBJ1-2; tentative D call: TRBD1 (6 bases). Germline V lookup: CDR1 LGHDT, CDR2 YNNKEL (reference sequence). The CDR3 extends over 15 amino acids. Trimming cost V 4 bases and J 4 bases, with 16 bases left between them.

This clone was detected only once. This chain links TRBV13 with TRBJ2-3; 7 bases line up with TRBD2. The CDR3 has 13 amino acids. CDR1 and CDR2 from the germline V gene are PRHDT and FYEKMQ (reference sequence). Trimming at V came to 6 bases and at J to 4 bases, leaving 4 bases not matched to a gene. CDR3 in amino acids: CASRVAGADTQYF. The CDR3 DNA reads as TGTGCCAGCAGGGTAGCGGGCGCAGATACGCAGTATTTT. Full variable domain (missing parts from reference TRBV13 and TRBJ2-3): AAGVIQSPRHLIKEKRETATLKCYPIPRHDTVYWYQQGPGQDPQFLISFYEKMQSDKGSIPDRFSAQQFSDYHSELNMSSLELGDSALYFCASRVAGADTQYFGPGTRLTVL.

The rearrangement uses TRBV4-3 and TRBJ2-1; tentatively, D is TRBD2 (6 bases). The V gene lost 1 base and the J gene lost 0 bases, with 22 bases spanning the gap. The CDR3 covers 20 residues. Looked up from germline, CDR1 is LGHNA and CDR2 is YSLEER. Written as DNA, the CDR3 is TGCGCCAGCAGCCAAGGACATTTCGGGACTTCAAAGTACTCCTACAATGAGCAGTTCTTC. Its translation: CASSQGHFGTSKYSYNEQFF.

The chain uses TRBV11-3 and TRBJ2-5; D ambiguous. This CDR3 is built from 13 residues. V was clipped by 0 bases and J by 4 bases, with 6 bases between them. CDR1 SGHNT and CDR2 YENEEA come from the germline V gene. For the CDR3, the DNA is TGTGCCAGCAGCTTAGATCTCGGAGAGACCCAGTACTTC. Amino acids: CASSLDLGETQYF. Combining the CDR3 with reference TRBV11-3 and TRBJ2-5 gives the whole variable domain EAGVVQSPRYKIIEKKQPVAFWCNPISGHNTLYWYLQNLGQGPELLIRYENEEAVDDSQLPKDRFSAERLKGVDSTLKIQPAELGDSAVYLCASSLDLGETQYFGPGTRLLVL.

This clone is judged medium-sized. J is TRBJ2-2 and V is TRBV9, with TRBD2 matching 11 bases. Looked up from germline, CDR1 is SGDLS and CDR2 is YYNGEE. The CDR3 contains 15 residues. V lost 3 bases to trimming and J lost 3 bases; unmatched junction nucleotides: 1. The CDR3 DNA is TGTGCCAGCAGCGCACTAGCGGGGGACACCGGGGAGCTGTTTTTT. It specifies CASSALAGDTGELFF.

The rearrangement links TRBV7-9 to TRBJ2-1; D is undetermined. CDR1 SEHNR and CDR2 FQNEAQ come from the germline V gene (reference sequence). V was cut by 0 bases and J by 5 bases, with 17 bases left in between. This CDR3 has 17 residues. CDR3 bases: TGTGCCAGCAGCTTAGCGCAACTCGAGGATAGGAACAATGAGCAGTTCTTC. It specifies CASSLAQLEDRNNEQFF.

The chain joins TRBV15 to TRBJ2-7; D may be TRBD1 (6 bases). V was pared by 1 base and J by 4 bases, with 14 bases between. The germline V gene has CDR1 LNHNV and CDR2 YYDKDF (reference sequence). This CDR3 contains 15 residues. The CDR3 spells CATSRASGTSYEQYF. CDR3 bases: TGTGCCACCAGCAGAGCCTCCGGGACAAGTTACGAGCAGTACTTC.